This passage covers 29 T cell receptor beta chains from one sample sequenced in a study of blood T cell repertoires in COVID-19. Some clones are missing from TCRdb's copy, which holds only in-frame ones; the method was immunoSEQ multiplex PCR. Of about 240,000 clones listed, about four fifths are singletons. The specimen sequenced was peripheral blood. These receptors all come from a woman in her sixties or seventies with acute or convalescent COVID-19.

V usage is TRBV19 and J usage is TRBJ1-2; 8 positions match TRBD1. V trimming: 5 bases; J trimming: 0 bases; junction bases outside the gene matches: 5. The CDR3 is 15 residues long. Germline V CDR1 and CDR2: LNHDA, SQIVND (reference sequence). CDR3 coding DNA: TGTGCCAGTAGTGCCTGGGACAGGCCTAACTATGGCTACACCTTC. Translated: CASSAWDRPNYGYTF.

The chain joins TRBV5-1 to TRBJ2-3, with D tentatively TRBD2 (6 bases). The V end lost 4 bases, the J end lost 6 bases, and 15 bases lay between the germline ends. The CDR3 contains 14 residues. CDR1 SGHRS and CDR2 YFSETQ come from the germline V gene. The DNA of the CDR3 is TGCGCCAGCAGCGTCCGGAGGGTTGCGGATACGCAGTATTTT. It encodes CASSVRRVADTQYF.

V and J are TRBV29-1 and TRBJ1-1; D unclear. Germline-derived CDR1 and CDR2 are SQVTM and ANQGSEA. The CDR3 sequence is 15 residues long. V was shortened by 6 bases and J by 2 bases, with 19 bases between the two germline ends. The CDR3 here is CSVYGRFTGNTEAFF. The CDR3 DNA is TGCAGCGTCTATGGGAGATTTACGGGCAACACTGAAGCTTTCTTT.

V usage is TRBV10-3 and J usage is TRBJ1-2; weak D call: TRBD1 (6 bases). The germline V gene encodes CDR1 ENHRY and CDR2 SYGVKD. This CDR3 comprises 14 residues. V was clipped by 3 bases and J by 2 bases, with 10 bases between them. The CDR3 DNA reads TGTGCCATCAGTGACCCGGGACAAAACTATGGCTACACCTTC. It encodes CAISDPGQNYGYTF.

The J gene is TRBJ1-1, the V gene TRBV28; weak D call: TRBD1 (5 bases). The V end lost 5 bases, the J end lost 0 bases, and 10 bases lay between the germline ends. Germline CDR1 is MDHEN and CDR2 is SYDVKM. The CDR3 contains 14 residues. This CDR3 is CASSETAMNTEAFF. For the CDR3, the DNA is TGTGCCAGCAGTGAGACAGCCATGAACACTGAAGCTTTCTTT.

The chain uses TRBV5-6 and TRBJ1-6, with 11 bases identical to TRBD1. J was trimmed by 9 bases and V by 5 bases; bases with no gene match: 10. The germline CDR1 and CDR2 sequences are SGHDT and YYEEEE. This CDR3 contains 16 residues. The CDR3 bases are TGTGCCAGCAGGCTGGGAGGGGGACAGGGGGTTTCACCCCTCCACTTT. It encodes CASRLGGGQGVSPLHF.

The V call is TRBV6-2 or TRBV6-3, the J call TRBJ1-6, with D possibly being TRBD1 (5 bases). CDR1 is MNHEY, CDR2 SVGEGT, per germline. Trimming stripped 4 bases from V and 7 bases from J, with 14 bases between. This CDR3 comprises 15 residues. CDR3 amino acids: CASSWVTVTNSPLHF. The CDR3 coding sequence is TGTGCCAGCAGTTGGGTGACAGTAACAAATTCACCCCTCCACTTT.

The rearrangement joins TRBV12-5 to TRBJ2-3, with D perhaps matching TRBD1 (6 bases). The CDR3 consists of 18 residues. CDR1 and CDR2 from the germline V gene are LGHNT and FRNRAP. The ends were cut back, 0 bases at V and 1 base at J, with 17 bases in the middle. In nucleotides, the CDR3 is TGTGCTAGTGGTTTGGTACTGGGGGTTGCAGGGGGCACAGATACGCAGTATTTT. Translation gives CASGLVLGVAGGTDTQYF.

The V gene is TRBV5-6, the J gene TRBJ1-6, with TRBD1 matching 8 bases. J was trimmed by 10 bases and V by 0 bases; bases with no gene match: 6. From germline, CDR1 is SGHDT and CDR2 YYEEEE. The CDR3 sequence is 15 residues long. The CDR3: CASSLEGQGISPLHF. DNA of the CDR3: TGTGCCAGCAGCTTGGAAGGACAGGGAATCTCACCCCTCCACTTT. Looking up the rest from reference TRBV5-6 and TRBJ1-6 gives the full variable domain: DAGVTQSPTHLIKTRGQQVTLRCSPKSGHDTVSWYQQALGQGPQFIFQYYEEEERQRGNFPDRFSGHQFPNYSSELNVNALLLGDSALYLCASSLEGQGISPLHFGNGTRLTVT.

The J gene is TRBJ1-4, the V gene TRBV11-2; 11 nucleotides match TRBD1. The CDR3 is 15 residues long. After removal of 3 bases from V and 7 bases from J, the junction contained 4 bases not matched to a gene. Germline V gene lookup returns CDR1 SGHAT and CDR2 FQNNGV. CDR3 sequence: CASSFGDRGSEKLFF. The CDR3 bases are TGTGCCAGCAGCTTCGGGGACAGGGGGTCTGAAAAACTGTTTTTT.

This chain links TRBV5-4 with TRBJ1-3; 7 bases agree with TRBD1. The germline V gene has CDR1 SGHNT and CDR2 YYREEE (reference sequence). J was trimmed by 4 bases and V by 4 bases; bases with no gene match: 8. The CDR3 length is 15 residues. The CDR3 here is CASSVDRVSGNTIYF. As DNA, the CDR3 is TGTGCCAGCAGCGTCGACAGGGTCTCCGGAAACACCATATATTTT.

This clone has a single count. This chain uses TRBV10-3 with TRBJ1-6, with D maybe TRBD1 (5 bases). The CDR3 consists of 14 residues. Germline V gene data show CDR1 as ENHRY and CDR2 as SYGVKD. Trimming stripped 3 bases from V and 10 bases from J, with 13 bases between. The CDR3 DNA reads TGTGCCATCAGTGAACCAGGGCTTGTGTCACCCCTCCACTTT. Its translation: CAISEPGLVSPLHF.

This chain connects TRBV7-2 to TRBJ1-3, with 7 bases matching TRBD1. V gave up 5 bases and J gave up 0 bases; unmatched junction bases: 10. The CDR3 extends over 17 amino acids. CDR1 is SGHTA and CDR2 is FQGNSA in the germline V gene. CDR3 sequence reads: CASSQPTGTASGNTIYF. The CDR3 DNA follows: TGTGCCAGCAGCCAACCGACCGGGACAGCCTCTGGAAACACCATATATTTT. Combining the CDR3 with reference TRBV7-2 and TRBJ1-3 gives the whole variable domain GAGVSQSPSNKVTEKGKDVELRCDPISGHTALYWYRQSLGQGLEFLIYFQGNSAPDKSGLPSDRFSAERTGGSVSTLTIQRTQQEDSAVYLCASSQPTGTASGNTIYFGEGSWLTVV.

This chain links TRBV28 with TRBJ2-7; 12 nucleotides agree with TRBD2. V lost 9 bases, J lost 4 bases, and 4 bases stayed unmatched. Germline V gene sequence: CDR1 MDHEN, CDR2 SYDVKM. The CDR3 length is 13 residues. Here the CDR3 reads CASKLAGGYEQYF. Here the CDR3 DNA reads TGTGCCAGTAAACTAGCGGGGGGTTACGAGCAGTACTTC.

The chain links TRBV25-1 to TRBJ1-2, with a weak D call TRBD1 (6 bases). Looked up from germline, CDR1 is MGHDK and CDR2 is SYGVNS. The CDR3 consists of 14 residues. V gave up 4 bases and J gave up 4 bases, with 13 bases separating them. CDR3 coding DNA: TGTGCCAGCAGTGGGGGGCGTTTTTCCTATGGCTACACCTTC. Translation gives CASSGGRFSYGYTF.

A word on this clone: Just one base apart from a much larger clone, this may be a read error. Other DNA sequences in the sample encode the same CDR3. This chain links TRBV28 with TRBJ2-2; TRBD1 aligns across 10 bases. Germline-derived CDR1 and CDR2 are MDHEN and SYDVKM. The CDR3 has 17 amino acids. The CDR3 is CASSLSWGQGLSGELFF. The CDR3 DNA reads TGTGCCAGCAGTCTATCGTGGGGACAGGGGCTTTCCGGAGAGCTGTTTTTT.

The rearrangement links TRBV7-2 to TRBJ1-2; 7 bases are a match to TRBD1. The CDR3 loop spans 14 amino acids. The germline V gene has CDR1 SGHTA and CDR2 FQGNSA. The J segment lost 4 bases and the V segment lost 5 bases, leaving 7 bases of the junction unmatched. Here the CDR3 reads CASSPTRDSYGYTF. CDR3 nucleotides: TGTGCCAGCAGCCCTACCCGGGACAGCTATGGCTACACCTTC.

This clone was seen once. The chain carries TRBV30 and TRBJ1-5, with 7 bases matching TRBD1. CDR3 size: 13 residues. The ends lost 0 bases at V and 7 bases at J; junction bases unmatched: 3. The germline gives CDR1 GTSNPN, CDR2 SVGIG (reference sequence). In DNA form, the CDR3 reads TGTGCCTGGAGTGTACAGGGGTGGCAGCCCCAGCATTTT. This sequence encodes CAWSVQGWQPQHF.

The chain combines TRBV11-1 with TRBJ2-3; 9 bases line up with TRBD1. V lost 3 bases to trimming and J lost 4 bases; unmatched junction nucleotides: 8. Germline V gene lookup returns CDR1 SGHAT and CDR2 FQDESV (reference sequence). The CDR3 extends over 16 amino acids. CDR3 region: CASSFLQGAIPDTQYF. The DNA of the CDR3 is TGTGCCAGCAGCTTCCTACAGGGGGCGATTCCAGATACGCAGTATTTT.

V is TRBV7-9 and J is TRBJ1-5; a possible D gene is TRBD1 (6 bases). Germline V gives CDR1 SEHNR, CDR2 FQNEAQ (reference sequence). Trimming took off 5 bases at V and 5 bases at J, with 16 bases between the two ends. CDR3 size: 15 residues. This CDR3 reads CASSPTGTWHQPQHF. CDR3 sequence (DNA): TGTGCCAGCAGCCCAACAGGGACGTGGCATCAGCCCCAGCATTTT.

A few counts support this clone. The CDR3 reads CASSRQSNLAYEQYF. The CDR3 bases are TGTGCCAGCTCTCGACAGTCTAACCTTGCCTACGAGCAGTACTTC. The rearrangement joins TRBV11-2 to TRBJ2-7, with D perhaps matching TRBD1 (5 bases). Trimming left V 8 bases short and J 2 bases short, with 19 bases between. The CDR3 runs 15 residues. Germline V gives CDR1 SGHAT, CDR2 FQNNGV.

V usage is TRBV4-3 and J usage is TRBJ1-1, with D possibly being TRBD1 (6 bases). Germline V gene sequence: CDR1 LGHNA, CDR2 YSLEER. The ends were cut back, 0 bases at V and 2 bases at J, with 13 bases in the middle. This CDR3 contains 16 residues. The CDR3, as DNA: TGCGCCAGCAGCCAAGATCGGGACATAGGAAACACTGAAGCTTTCTTT. It translates to CASSQDRDIGNTEAFF.

This clone was seen ten or more times. The CDR3 loop is CASSSPSGYGYTF. The CDR3 nucleotides are TGTGCCAGCAGCTCGCCTTCGGGCTATGGCTACACCTTC. V is TRBV5-6 and J is TRBJ1-2; D ambiguous. The CDR3 is 13 residues long. The V end lost 3 bases, the J end lost 4 bases, and 10 bases lay between the germline ends. Germline V gives CDR1 SGHDT, CDR2 YYEEEE.

V and J are TRBV5-4 and TRBJ1-1, with 11 bases matching TRBD1. Germline CDR1 is SGHNT and CDR2 is YYREEE (reference sequence). The CDR3 loop spans 19 amino acids. V was clipped by 6 bases and J by 1 base; unmatched bases: 17. CDR3 DNA: TGTGCCAGCACCGGGACAGGGGGTTCTGGGATGGTATCGAACACTGAAGCTTTCTTT. Translation: CASTGTGGSGMVSNTEAFF. Full variable domain (outside the CDR3, taken from reference TRBV5-4 and TRBJ1-1): ETGVTQSPTHLIKTRGQQVTLRCSSQSGHNTVSWYQQALGQGPQFIFQYYREEENGRGNFPPRFSGLQFPNYSSELNVNALELDDSALYLCASTGTGGSGMVSNTEAFFGQGTRLTVV.

The chain is built from TRBV10-3 and TRBJ2-1, with 12 bases identical to TRBD1. This CDR3 comprises 14 residues. CDR1 and CDR2 (germline): ENHRY, SYGVKD. V shed 7 bases, J shed 6 bases, and the junction held 4 bases outside the gene matches. The CDR3 protein is CAITGTGGFNEQFF. CDR3 DNA: TGTGCCATCACCGGGACAGGGGGCTTCAATGAGCAGTTCTTC.

The CDR3 spells CASSSLKRTGTDYGYTF. The CDR3 DNA reads as TGCGCCAGCAGTTCCCTAAAACGGACAGGGACGGACTATGGCTACACCTTC. The J gene is TRBJ1-2, the V gene TRBV10-1; 8 bases fit TRBD1. The CDR3 is 17 residues long. The V gene end was trimmed by 5 bases and the J gene end by 3 bases; junction bases not matched to a gene: 14. In germline, CDR1 is WNHNN, CDR2 SYGVQD (reference sequence).

V usage is TRBV5-1 and J usage is TRBJ1-1; possible D gene TRBD1, 6 bases. CDR1 SGHRS and CDR2 YFSETQ come from the germline V gene. The CDR3 has 15 amino acids. Trimming left V 4 bases short and J 1 base short, with 14 bases between. The CDR3 here is CASSSGSGENTEAFF. Here the CDR3 DNA reads TGCGCCAGCAGCAGCGGTTCAGGGGAGAACACTGAAGCTTTCTTT.

The chain has TRBV28 and TRBJ1-5; maybe TRBD1 (6 bases). CDR1 is MDHEN, CDR2 SYDVKM, per germline. The length of the CDR3 is 15 residues. Trimming stripped 2 bases from V and 3 bases from J, with 11 bases between. The CDR3 nucleotides read TGTGCCAGCAGTTTAGGGGGGGCCGACAATCAGCCCCAGCATTTT. It encodes CASSLGGADNQPQHF.

This chain uses TRBV7-2 with TRBJ1-1; TRBD1 matches at 8 bases. Trimming took 1 base from V and 4 from J; bases not matched to a gene: 5. The V gene's germline CDR1 is SGHTA and CDR2 FQGNSA. The CDR3 totals 15 residues. CDR3 coding DNA: TGTGCCAGCAGCTTAGTGCAGGGGGCGGGCACTGAAGCTTTCTTT. Its protein is CASSLVQGAGTEAFF.